This TCR beta chain was captured by sequencing in a study of blood T cells in healthy people across ages. Findings and caveats of the study: Donor CMV status was unknown, possibly confounding expanded clonotype changes.

Note on this clonotype: What it recognizes is unknown. At one end the junction does not follow the germline gene, possibly because of a read error.

CDR3 length: 16 residues. Germline V gene sequence: CDR1 MNHEY, CDR2 SVGAGI. Using a J-beta primer mix together with a sample-barcoded 5' primer, a second PCR was run for roughly 6 to 11 cycles. Using its own MiXCR run on the 5' RACE reads, TCRdb lists one record per CDR3 protein. In the table there are roughly 1.5 million distinct CDR3 sequences, approximately 43% of which are singletons. The clonotype comes from a woman aged 18-30 years in good health. This chain uses TRBV6-5 with TRBJ2-2; no clear D. The sample consisted of blood. CDR3 nucleotides: TGTGCCAGCAGTTACGGTTCACTGGAGTATACCGGAGAGCTGTTTTTT. This codes for CASSYGSLEYTGELFF.